Listed below are T cell receptor beta chains from one sample, sequenced in a study of blood T cells in healthy people across ages. TCRdb reanalysed the 5' RACE reads using MiXCR and keeps one entry per CDR3 protein. The table shows some 750,000 distinct CDR3 sequences, with 22% occurring only once. The specimen sequenced was blood. Receptor source: an older man in good health. Each CDR3 is given with its conserved first and last residue. The D gene is left open where the match is weak. A row's size may be missing; if present it is once, few, many or a size class.

d_gene: .; j_gene: TRBJ2-2; abundance: few; v_gene: TRBV30; CDR3aa: CAWSVLRGAAGELFF; CDR3nt: TGTGCCTGGAGTGTGCTGAGGGGCGCGGCCGGGGAGCTGTTTTTT
d_gene: TRBD1; j_gene: TRBJ1-1; abundance: .; v_gene: TRBV6-2/TRBV6-3; CDR3aa: CASSLPPGQGNTEAFF; CDR3nt: TGTGCCAGCAGTCTACCGCCGGGACAGGGGAACACTGAAGCTTTCTTT
d_gene: TRBD1; j_gene: TRBJ1-3; abundance: .; v_gene: TRBV5-1; CDR3aa: CASSQGALSSGNTIYF; CDR3nt: TGCGCCAGCAGCCAGGGGGCCCTGAGCTCTGGAAACACCATATATTTT
d_gene: .; j_gene: TRBJ2-1; abundance: few; v_gene: TRBV7-2; CDR3aa: CASSLRSGYNEQFF; CDR3nt: TGTGCCAGCAGCTTACGGAGTGGCTACAATGAGCAGTTCTTC
d_gene: TRBD2; j_gene: TRBJ2-1; abundance: few; v_gene: TRBV14; CDR3aa: CASSRITSGGYNEQFF; CDR3nt: TGTGCCAGCAGCCGCATTACTAGCGGGGGCTACAATGAGCAGTTCTTC
d_gene: .; j_gene: TRBJ2-5; abundance: .; v_gene: TRBV27; CDR3aa: CASRPQNQETQYF; CDR3nt: TGTGCCAGCAGACCACAGAACCAAGAGACCCAGTACTTC
d_gene: .; j_gene: TRBJ2-3; abundance: few; v_gene: TRBV2; CDR3aa: CASSPPWGSTDTQYF; CDR3nt: TGTGCCAGCAGTCCCCCGTGGGGTAGCACAGATACGCAGTATTTT
d_gene: TRBD2; j_gene: TRBJ2-2; abundance: once; v_gene: TRBV29-1; CDR3aa: CSAGGGRYTGELFF; CDR3nt: TGCAGCGCCGGCGGGGGTCGGTACACCGGGGAGCTGTTTTTT
d_gene: .; j_gene: TRBJ2-1; abundance: few; v_gene: TRBV2; CDR3aa: CASQDPQEQFF; CDR3nt: TGTGCCAGCCAAGACCCGCAGGAGCAGTTCTTC
d_gene: .; j_gene: TRBJ1-1; abundance: few; v_gene: TRBV2; CDR3aa: CASRQGNAEAFF; CDR3nt: TGTGCCAGCAGGCAGGGTAACGCTGAAGCTTTCTTT
d_gene: .; j_gene: TRBJ2-1; abundance: many; v_gene: TRBV7-6; CDR3aa: CASSARRQPNEQFF; CDR3nt: TGTGCCAGCAGCGCCCGAAGACAACCCAATGAGCAGTTCTTC
d_gene: .; j_gene: TRBJ2-5; abundance: many; v_gene: TRBV7-9; CDR3aa: CASSSRAGQKQETQYF; CDR3nt: TGTGCCAGCAGCTCCCGTGCGGGACAGAAGCAAGAGACCCAGTACTTC
d_gene: TRBD2; j_gene: TRBJ2-1; abundance: few; v_gene: TRBV5-1; CDR3aa: CASSERTGGNEQFF; CDR3nt: TGCGCCAGCAGCGAAAGGACGGGGGGTAATGAGCAGTTCTTC
d_gene: TRBD1; j_gene: TRBJ2-7; abundance: .; v_gene: TRBV6-5; CDR3aa: CASSYSTLGQGWYEQYF; CDR3nt: TGTGCCAGCAGTTACTCAACCCTCGGACAGGGTTGGTACGAGCAGTACTTC
d_gene: TRBD1; j_gene: TRBJ2-3; abundance: few; v_gene: TRBV30; CDR3aa: CAWSARDRVPDTQYF; CDR3nt: TGTGCCTGGAGTGCCCGGGACAGGGTGCCAGATACGCAGTATTTT
d_gene: TRBD1; j_gene: TRBJ1-3; abundance: .; v_gene: TRBV20-1; CDR3aa: CSASPTGRGNTIYF; CDR3nt: TGCAGTGCTAGCCCGACAGGGAGAGGAAACACCATATATTTT
d_gene: .; j_gene: TRBJ2-3; abundance: .; v_gene: TRBV20-1; CDR3aa: CSARPTSSTDTQYF; CDR3nt: TGCAGTGCTAGGCCGACGTCTAGCACAGATACGCAGTATTTT
d_gene: .; j_gene: TRBJ2-3; abundance: few; v_gene: TRBV12-3/TRBV12-4; CDR3aa: CASTNPPDTQYF; CDR3nt: TGTGCCAGCACCAACCCCCCAGATACGCAGTATTTT
d_gene: .; j_gene: TRBJ1-3; abundance: few; v_gene: TRBV5-1; CDR3aa: CASSAGVSGNTIYF; CDR3nt: TGCGCCAGCAGCGCAGGGGTCTCTGGAAACACCATATATTTT
d_gene: TRBD1; j_gene: TRBJ1-6; abundance: .; v_gene: TRBV5-1; CDR3aa: CASSLEYRGQSPLHF; CDR3nt: TGCGCCAGCAGCTTGGAGTACAGGGGACAATCACCCCTCCACTTT
d_gene: TRBD1; j_gene: TRBJ1-2; abundance: .; v_gene: TRBV3-1; CDR3aa: CASSQFTGQGYGYTF; CDR3nt: TGTGCCAGCAGCCAATTTACGGGACAGGGATATGGCTACACCTTC
d_gene: TRBD1; j_gene: TRBJ1-2; abundance: .; v_gene: TRBV12-3/TRBV12-4; CDR3aa: CASRGTGLHGYTF; CDR3nt: TGTGCCAGCAGGGGGACAGGGTTGCACGGCTACACCTTC
d_gene: .; j_gene: TRBJ1-3; abundance: .; v_gene: TRBV12-3/TRBV12-4; CDR3aa: CASSPVTLVSGNTIYF; CDR3nt: TGTGCCAGCAGTCCTGTGACATTGGTCTCTGGAAACACCATATATTTT
d_gene: .; j_gene: TRBJ2-3; abundance: few; v_gene: TRBV12-3/TRBV12-4; CDR3aa: CASSQQHSGDTQYF; CDR3nt: TGTGCCAGCAGCCAACAACACAGCGGAGATACGCAGTATTTT
d_gene: .; j_gene: TRBJ1-2; abundance: .; v_gene: TRBV6-6; CDR3aa: CASSYGQGGGYTF; CDR3nt: TGTGCCAGCAGTTACGGCCAGGGTGGCGGCTACACCTTC
d_gene: .; j_gene: TRBJ2-1; abundance: many; v_gene: TRBV5-1; CDR3aa: CASSETGTYNEQFF; CDR3nt: TGCGCCAGCAGCGAAACCGGGACGTACAATGAGCAGTTCTTC
d_gene: TRBD1; j_gene: TRBJ2-5; abundance: few; v_gene: TRBV14; CDR3aa: CASSQAMMSPSDRGQETQYF; CDR3nt: TGTGCCAGCAGCCAAGCAATGATGTCCCCCAGCGACAGGGGGCAAGAGACCCAGTACTTC
d_gene: TRBD1; j_gene: TRBJ2-7; abundance: .; v_gene: TRBV9; CDR3aa: CASSRRGFSYEQYF; CDR3nt: TGTGCCAGCAGCCGCAGGGGGTTTTCCTACGAGCAGTACTTC